This entry lists 20 T cell receptor beta chains sequenced from one sample in a study of T-cell reconstitution after alpha-beta-depleted transplantation in children. Preparation of the TCRbeta library involved a method that used unique molecular identifiers. Each CDR3 protein gets one entry after TCRdb re-called the PCR reads with MiXCR. The sample shows about 460,000 distinct CDR3 sequences, about 10% of them seen only once. Sequences were derived from PBMCs, sampled before TCRalphabeta/CD19-depleted stem cell transplant. The receptors stem from a child aged 2-9 years with inherited bone marrow failure, due to receive a stem cell transplant.

The rearrangement links TRBV3-1 to TRBJ2-1; 8 nucleotides align to TRBD2. V shed 5 bases and J 10 bases; nucleotides not matched to a gene: 10. This CDR3 contains 14 residues. Germline loops: CDR1 LGHDT, CDR2 YNNKEL (reference sequence). The CDR3 DNA follows: TGTGCCAGCAGCACCCGACTGGGCGGGAGGGAGCAGTTCTTC. Protein sequence: CASSTRLGGREQFF.

This chain uses TRBV11-1 with TRBJ1-2, with 7 bases aligning to TRBD1. Germline CDR1 is SGHAT and CDR2 is FQDESV (reference sequence). J was trimmed by 5 bases and V by 3 bases; bases with no gene match: 18. The CDR3 runs to 18 residues. The CDR3 DNA is TGTGCCAGCAGCTTCCATATGGTAGGGACAGAAGGGGCGTATGGCTACACCTTC. Translation: CASSFHMVGTEGAYGYTF.

This clonotype was seen repeatedly, ten times or more. The chain employs TRBV7-2 and TRBJ2-7, with 14 bases that match TRBD2. The V segment lost 5 bases and the J segment 6 bases; nucleotides outside the gene matches: 12. Germline CDR1 is SGHTA and CDR2 is FQGNSA. This CDR3 has 17 residues. Written as DNA, the CDR3 is TGTGCCAGCAGCCCTGGACTAGCGGGAGGCCGTTTATTCGAGCAGTACTTC. Encoded protein: CASSPGLAGGRLFEQYF.

This clonotype was observed at least ten times. The chain carries TRBV12-3 or TRBV12-4 and TRBJ1-2, with D hard to call. The V end lost 3 bases, the J end lost 5 bases, and 13 bases lay between the germline ends. The CDR3 is made up of 14 amino acids. CDR3 amino acids: CASSFRDGYYGYTF. In nucleotides, the CDR3 is TGTGCCAGCAGTTTCCGAGACGGGTATTATGGCTACACCTTC.

This clonotype was counted ten times or more. The rearrangement uses TRBV5-1 and TRBJ2-1, with 7 bases identical to TRBD2. The CDR3 is 16 residues long. J was trimmed by 0 bases and V by 1 base; bases with no gene match: 4. CDR1 SGHRS and CDR2 YFSETQ come from the germline V gene. The CDR3 sequence: CASSLTSVNSYNEQFF. The CDR3 DNA follows: TGCGCCAGCAGCTTGACTAGCGTAAACTCCTACAATGAGCAGTTCTTC.

This clonotype was observed many times. The gene calls are TRBV5-4 and TRBJ2-5; 9 bases line up with TRBD2. Looked up from germline, CDR1 is SGHNT and CDR2 is YYREEE (reference sequence). Germline trimming cut 4 bases from V and 5 bases from J; bases unmatched to any gene: 15. The CDR3 sequence is 17 residues long. The CDR3 coding sequence is TGTGCCAGCAGCCCGGGCGGGATGGCGGGAGGGCTCGAGACCCAGTACTTC. Residues: CASSPGGMAGGLETQYF.

This clonotype has ten or more counts. The chain is built from TRBV5-1 and TRBJ2-1, with D hard to call. Trimming left V 4 bases short and J 7 bases short, with 9 bases between. The germline V gene encodes CDR1 SGHRS and CDR2 YFSETQ. The CDR3 extends over 12 amino acids. The CDR3 region has the DNA TGCGCCAGCAGCCTTTGGCGGAATGAGCAGTTCTTC. Translating it yields CASSLWRNEQFF.

This clonotype was seen at least ten times. The genes are TRBV7-8 and TRBJ2-1; D is undetermined. The CDR3 totals 18 residues. V was pared by 5 bases and J by 0 bases, with 20 bases between. Germline lookup yields CDR1 SGHVS and CDR2 FQNEAQ. As DNA, the CDR3 is TGTGCCAGCAGCCACATCCATGCGACCGCGACCTCCTACAATGAGCAGTTCTTC. Amino acid sequence: CASSHIHATATSYNEQFF.

This clonotype was observed many times. CDR3 loop: CASSEDEDPQPQHF. The DNA of the CDR3 is TGTGCCAGCAGTGAAGACGAGGACCCTCAGCCCCAGCATTTT. The chain links TRBV6-1 to TRBJ1-5; no firm D call. CDR1 and CDR2 from the germline V gene are MNHNS and SASEGT. This CDR3 spans 14 amino acids. Deletions cut 1 base from V and 6 bases from J, with 10 bases between.

This clonotype was counted between two and nine times. The rearrangement joins TRBV7-2 to TRBJ2-7; D call uncertain. This CDR3 has 14 amino acids. Germline V gene sequence: CDR1 SGHTA, CDR2 FQGNSA. Trimming removed 5 bases from V and 4 bases from J, with 15 bases in between. Written as DNA, the CDR3 is TGTGCCAGCAGCCCCCGTTCCGGTGGGTACGAGCAGTACTTC. It yields the protein CASSPRSGGYEQYF.

At least ten counts were recorded for this clonotype. The chain couples TRBV12-3 or TRBV12-4 to TRBJ2-7, with 7 bases lining up with TRBD1. The CDR3 is 14 amino acids. Trimming at V came to 3 bases and at J to 7 bases, leaving 9 bases not matched to a gene. The CDR3 reads CASSFWTGRGEQYF. In nucleotides, the CDR3 is TGTGCCAGCAGTTTTTGGACAGGAAGGGGAGAGCAGTACTTC.

This clonotype was recorded many times. The chain carries TRBV20-1 and TRBJ1-1; the D is unclear. The CDR3 has 16 amino acids. Germline V CDR1 and CDR2: DFQATT, SNEGSKA (reference sequence). V lost 0 bases and J 3 bases, leaving 17 bases between the germline ends. The CDR3 is CSARDRTDLGHTEAFF. In DNA form, the CDR3 reads TGCAGTGCTAGAGATCGGACCGACTTGGGCCACACTGAAGCTTTCTTT.

This clonotype showed up many times. The rearrangement uses TRBV10-3 and TRBJ2-2, with 12 nucleotides matching TRBD1. The CDR3 runs 18 residues. The V gene's germline CDR1 is ENHRY and CDR2 SYGVKD. Trimming at V came to 0 bases and at J to 6 bases, leaving 8 bases not matched to a gene. The CDR3 coding sequence is TGTGCCATCAGTGAGTCGGAGGGACAGGGGGCGCTTGCCGGGGAGCTGTTTTTT. As protein: CAISESEGQGALAGELFF.

This clonotype was picked up many times. The chain couples TRBV5-1 to TRBJ2-7, with TRBD1 matching 9 bases. The trim removed 4 bases at V and 5 bases at J, leaving 7 bases unmatched. This CDR3 spans 14 amino acids. Germline V gene sequence: CDR1 SGHRS, CDR2 YFSETQ. The chain's CDR3 is CASSLRDRDHEQYF. CDR3 DNA: TGCGCCAGCAGCCTCCGGGACAGGGACCACGAGCAGTACTTC.

This chain uses TRBV18 with TRBJ2-3; D gene ambiguous. The germline CDR1 and CDR2 sequences are KGHSH and LQKENI. The CDR3 has 13 amino acids. V was trimmed by 2 bases and J by 4 bases, leaving 7 bases between them. CDR3 protein: CASSPNAADTQYF. The DNA of the CDR3 is TGTGCCAGCTCACCAAACGCGGCAGATACGCAGTATTTT. Full variable domain (missing parts from reference TRBV18 and TRBJ2-3): NAGVMQNPRHLVRRRGQEARLRCSPMKGHSHVYWYRQLPEEGLKFMVYLQKENIIDESGMPKERFSAEFPKEGPSILRIQQVVRGDSAAYFCASSPNAADTQYFGPGTRLTVL.

The chain joins TRBV12-3 or TRBV12-4 to TRBJ2-3, with 9 bases fitting TRBD1. V shed 5 bases and J 4 bases; nucleotides not matched to a gene: 4. The CDR3 has 14 amino acids. The CDR3 nucleotides are TGTGCCAGCAGTCCCTGGGACAGGGCAGATACGCAGTATTTT. Translated, it gives CASSPWDRADTQYF.

This clonotype was seen more than once but under ten times. The chain is built from TRBV6-2 or TRBV6-3 and TRBJ2-5; D gene unclear. Per germline, CDR1 MNHEY and CDR2 SVGEGT. The CDR3 has 14 amino acids. The V gene lost 6 bases and the J gene lost 2 bases, with 13 bases spanning the gap. CDR3 DNA: TGTGCCAGCAGACCCCTTCGTCGGCAAGAGACCCAGTACTTC. As protein: CASRPLRRQETQYF.

The sample holds many counts of this clonotype. The V gene is TRBV7-2, the J gene TRBJ1-6, with a possible D match to TRBD1 (5 bases). Trimming removed 5 bases from V and 18 bases from J, with 17 bases in between. Germline V gene sequence: CDR1 SGHTA, CDR2 FQGNSA. The CDR3 covers 12 residues. In nucleotides, the CDR3 is TGTGCCAGCAGCCAGGGTGGTGGCCTTCCCCACTTT. It translates to CASSQGGGLPHF.

This clonotype has at least ten counts. DNA for the CDR3: TGTGCCAGCAGCCCCATAGCGGGGGGCCCAAATGAGCAGTTCTTC. This encodes CASSPIAGGPNEQFF. The J gene is TRBJ2-1, the V gene TRBV11-2, with TRBD2 matching over 10 bases. The CDR3 contains 15 residues. Germline CDR1 and CDR2: SGHAT and FQNNGV. Trimming took 5 bases from V and 7 from J; bases not matched to a gene: 8.

This clonotype came up many times. V usage is TRBV20-1 and J usage is TRBJ2-7, with 9 nucleotides matching TRBD1. The CDR3 is 13 amino acids. Germline trimming cut 7 bases from V and 5 bases from J; bases unmatched to any gene: 9. Germline values: CDR1 DFQATT, CDR2 SNEGSKA (reference sequence). CDR3 coding DNA: TGCAGTGTCTCCGGACAGGGGAGGAACGAGCAGTACTTC. It translates to CSVSGQGRNEQYF.